This T cell receptor beta chain was recorded in a study of cytomegalovirus exposure and HLA in healthy donors. Study results and caveats: In a later analysis, HLA-associated beta chains showed higher expansion and lower generation probabilities than comparable chains. In a later analysis, DRB1 alleles had the most associated TCRs; HLA-C alleles the fewest. Later analysis reportedly placed an Asian-associated ancestry cluster below the roughly 630-donor mean in N-insertions.

V was pared by 6 bases and J by 6 bases, with 11 bases between. The CDR3 length is 12 residues. Germline-derived CDR1 and CDR2 are LGHNT and FRNRAP. The study ran its PCR with 60 Vbeta and 13 Jbeta primers. Generated by immunoSEQ multiplex PCR, the TCRdb table keeps only in-frame clones and is missing some. The table records 110,000 to 150,000 clones, roughly 70% of them present only once. About this clone: Antigen unknown.

The sequence derives from a man under 40 in good health and CMV-seronegative. Sequenced: PBMCs. The rearrangement uses TRBV12-5 and TRBJ1-2, with D possibly TRBD1 on 5 matching bases. Here the CDR3 reads CASGPSGDGYTF. In nucleotides, the CDR3 is TGTGCTAGTGGCCCGTCGGGGGATGGCTACACCTTC.